The T cell receptor beta chain described here comes from a study of T cell responses to AZD1222 COVID-19 vaccine. Findings and limits, study-wide: Donor demographics were predominantly white British with a female majority; clonal diversity may be underestimated.

With regard to this clone: Its antigen remains unidentified.

Germline V gene sequence: CDR1 GTSNPN, CDR2 SVGIG (reference sequence). V gave up 5 bases and J gave up 1 base, with 12 bases separating them. The CDR3 sequence is 14 residues long. Assay: immunoSEQ multiplex PCR; the TCRdb copy retains only in-frame clones and omits some. In the table there are about 96,000 clones, 89% of which are singletons. The V and J genes are TRBV30 and TRBJ1-3; the D gene is possibly TRBD1 (6 bases). The sequenced sample was peripheral blood, obtained on day 0 of AZD1222 vaccination. The receptor was isolated from an adult in good health. The CDR3 DNA reads as TGTGCCTGGGGGGGCGGGGGATCTGGAAACACCATATATTTT. This translates into CAWGGGGSGNTIYF.